This T cell receptor (beta chain) emerged from a study of kidney transplant recipient with SARS-CoV-2 infection. The germline gives CDR1 MRHNA, CDR2 SNTAGT. The CDR3 loop spans 13 amino acids. TCRdb fed the reads into MiXCR, producing one record per CDR3 protein. This table holds approximately 250,000 distinct CDR3 sequences, around 30% found once. Turning to this clonotype: This sequence may be a read error, since a much larger clone differs from it by one base.

The clonotype originates from a young adult male patient who had COVID-19 and was a kidney transplant recipient. Part of the T cell pool may stem from the graft donor. The input for sequencing was a blood sample, taken at baseline and on roughly day 110 from a kidney transplant recipient. This rearrangement joins TRBV6-4 to TRBJ1-4, with D unclear. The CDR3 sequence is CVSSPLLGEKLFF. In DNA, the CDR3 is TGTGTCAGCAGCCCGCTGCTTGGGGAAAAACTGTTTTTT.